This TCR beta chain was identified in a study of cytomegalovirus exposure and HLA in healthy donors. Study as a whole: The 90 to 150 validation repertoires used the same platform as the 666 first-cohort repertoires, a later analysis reported. Regarding the study as a whole: It was found in a later analysis that first-cohort TCR clusters tended to co-occur in the 90 to 150 validation repertoires. The authors confirmed in vitro that a few CMV-associated chains were specific for CMV antigens. Overall, about 160 TCR beta chains were annotated as cytomegalovirus-associated.

Data came from immunoSEQ multiplex PCR; TCRdb stores just in-frame clones and leaves some out. This table has 89,000 or so clones, roughly 92% appearing once. In the case of this clone: The antigen is not known.

Germline V gene lookup returns CDR1 SQVTM and CDR2 ANQGSEA. The CDR3 is 14 residues long. The J segment lost 1 base and the V segment lost 5 bases, leaving 7 bases of the junction unmatched. Sequencing was carried out using PBMCs. The clonotype originates from a woman aged 30 to 39 in good health and CMV-seropositive. The chain joins TRBV29-1 to TRBJ2-7; TRBD1 matches 8 bases. CDR3: CSVIGDRSSYEQYF. CDR3 sequence (DNA): TGCAGCGTTATCGGGGACAGGTCGTCCTACGAGCAGTACTTC.